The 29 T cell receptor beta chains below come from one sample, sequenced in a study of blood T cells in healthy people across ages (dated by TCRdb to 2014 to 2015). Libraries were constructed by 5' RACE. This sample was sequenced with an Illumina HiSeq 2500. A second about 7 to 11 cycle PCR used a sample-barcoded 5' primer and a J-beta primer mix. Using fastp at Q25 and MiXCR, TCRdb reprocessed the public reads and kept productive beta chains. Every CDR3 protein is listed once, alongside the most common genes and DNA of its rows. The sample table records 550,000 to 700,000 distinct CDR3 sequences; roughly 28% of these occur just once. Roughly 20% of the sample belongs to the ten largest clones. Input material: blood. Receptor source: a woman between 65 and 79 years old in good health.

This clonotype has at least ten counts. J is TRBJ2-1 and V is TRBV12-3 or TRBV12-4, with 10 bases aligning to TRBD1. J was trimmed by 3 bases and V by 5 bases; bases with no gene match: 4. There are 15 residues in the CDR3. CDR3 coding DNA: TGTGCCAGCAGTCCCGGGACAGGGGACTACAATGAGCAGTTCTTC. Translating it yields CASSPGTGDYNEQFF.

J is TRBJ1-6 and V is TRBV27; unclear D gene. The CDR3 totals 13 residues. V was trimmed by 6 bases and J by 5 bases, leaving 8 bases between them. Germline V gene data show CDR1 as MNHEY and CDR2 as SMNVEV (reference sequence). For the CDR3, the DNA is TGTGCCAGCAGGCGGGGTAATAATTCACCCCTCCACTTT. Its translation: CASRRGNNSPLHF.

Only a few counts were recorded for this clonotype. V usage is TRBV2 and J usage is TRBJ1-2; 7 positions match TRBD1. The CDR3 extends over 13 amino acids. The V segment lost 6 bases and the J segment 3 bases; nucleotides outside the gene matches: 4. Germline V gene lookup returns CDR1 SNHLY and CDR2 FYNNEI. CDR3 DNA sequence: TGTGCCAGCAGAATAGACAGGGACTATGGCTACACCTTC. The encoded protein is CASRIDRDYGYTF.

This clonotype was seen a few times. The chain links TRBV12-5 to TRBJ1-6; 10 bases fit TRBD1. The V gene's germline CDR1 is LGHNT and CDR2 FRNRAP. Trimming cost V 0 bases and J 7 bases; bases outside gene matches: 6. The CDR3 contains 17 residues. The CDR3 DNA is TGTGCTAGTGGTTTGGTACTAGGGGACAGGGGAAATTCACCCCTCCACTTT. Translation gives CASGLVLGDRGNSPLHF.

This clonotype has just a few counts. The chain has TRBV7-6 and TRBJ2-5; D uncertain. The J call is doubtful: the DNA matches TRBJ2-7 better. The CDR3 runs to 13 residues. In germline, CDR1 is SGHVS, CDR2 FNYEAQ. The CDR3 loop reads CASSLDLSYEQYF. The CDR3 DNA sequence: TGTGCCAGCAGCTTAGATCTCTCCTACGAGCAGTACTTC.

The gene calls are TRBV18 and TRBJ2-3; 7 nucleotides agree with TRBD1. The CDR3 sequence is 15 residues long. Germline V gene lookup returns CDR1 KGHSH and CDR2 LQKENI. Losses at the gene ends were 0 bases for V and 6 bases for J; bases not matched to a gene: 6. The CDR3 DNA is TGTGCCAGCTCACCACCCGGACAGGCTGCGGATACGCAGTATTTT. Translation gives CASSPPGQAADTQYF.

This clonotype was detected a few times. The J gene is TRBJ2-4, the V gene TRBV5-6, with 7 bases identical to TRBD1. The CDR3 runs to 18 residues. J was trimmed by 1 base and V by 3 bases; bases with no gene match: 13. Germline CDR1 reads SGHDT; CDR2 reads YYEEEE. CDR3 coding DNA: TGTGCCAGCAGCTCGGCGGACAGGACAACCGATGCCAAAAACATTCAGTACTTC. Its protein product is CASSSADRTTDAKNIQYF.

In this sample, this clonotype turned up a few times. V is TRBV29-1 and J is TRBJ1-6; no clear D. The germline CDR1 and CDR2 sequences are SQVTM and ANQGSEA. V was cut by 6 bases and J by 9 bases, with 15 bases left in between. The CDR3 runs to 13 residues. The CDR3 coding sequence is TGCAGCGTGTCCCGGGGAAGAGGTTCACCCCTCCACTTT. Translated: CSVSRGRGSPLHF.

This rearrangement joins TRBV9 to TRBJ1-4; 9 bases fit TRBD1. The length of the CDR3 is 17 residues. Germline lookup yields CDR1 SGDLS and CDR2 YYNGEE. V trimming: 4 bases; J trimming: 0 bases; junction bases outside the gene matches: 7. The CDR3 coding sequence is TGTGCCAGCAGCTCGGGACAGGGCTTTGCAACTAATGAAAAACTGTTTTTT. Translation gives CASSSGQGFATNEKLFF. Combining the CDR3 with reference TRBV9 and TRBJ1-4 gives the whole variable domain DSGVTQTPKHLITATGQRVTLRCSPRSGDLSVYWYQQSLDQGLQFLIQYYNGEERAKGNILERFSAQQFPDLHSELNLSSLELGDSALYFCASSSGQGFATNEKLFFGSGTQLSVL.

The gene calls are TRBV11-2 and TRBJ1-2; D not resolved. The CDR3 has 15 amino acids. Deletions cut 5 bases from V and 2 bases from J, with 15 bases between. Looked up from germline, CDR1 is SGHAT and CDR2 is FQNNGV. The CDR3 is CASSPTRGGNYGYTF. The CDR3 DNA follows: TGTGCCAGCAGCCCGACCCGGGGAGGGAACTATGGCTACACCTTC.

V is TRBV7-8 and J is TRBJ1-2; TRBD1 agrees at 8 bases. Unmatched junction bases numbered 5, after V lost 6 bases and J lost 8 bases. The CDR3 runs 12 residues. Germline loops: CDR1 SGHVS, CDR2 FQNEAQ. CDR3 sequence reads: CASRDRAGGYTF. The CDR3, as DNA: TGTGCCAGCAGGGACAGGGCTGGCGGCTACACCTTC.

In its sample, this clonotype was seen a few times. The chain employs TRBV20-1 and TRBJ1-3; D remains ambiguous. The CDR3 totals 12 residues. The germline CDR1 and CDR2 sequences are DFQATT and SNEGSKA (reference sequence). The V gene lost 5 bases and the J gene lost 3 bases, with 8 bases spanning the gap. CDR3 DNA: TGCAGTGCTTTAACAGATGGAAACACCATATATTTT. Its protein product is CSALTDGNTIYF.

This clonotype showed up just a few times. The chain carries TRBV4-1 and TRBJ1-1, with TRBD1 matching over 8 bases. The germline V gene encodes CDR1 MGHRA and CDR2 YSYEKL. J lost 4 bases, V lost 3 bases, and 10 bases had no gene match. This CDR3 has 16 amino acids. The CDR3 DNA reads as TGCGCCAGCAGCCACGGTCTCCAGGGGGCCGGCACTGAAGCTTTCTTT. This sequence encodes CASSHGLQGAGTEAFF.

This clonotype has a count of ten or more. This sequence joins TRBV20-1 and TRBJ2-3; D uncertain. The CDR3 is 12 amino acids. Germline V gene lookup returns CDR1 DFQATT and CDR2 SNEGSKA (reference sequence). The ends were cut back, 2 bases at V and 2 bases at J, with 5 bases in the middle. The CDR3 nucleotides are TGCAGTGCTAGAACTGCCACAGATACGCAGTATTTT. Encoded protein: CSARTATDTQYF.

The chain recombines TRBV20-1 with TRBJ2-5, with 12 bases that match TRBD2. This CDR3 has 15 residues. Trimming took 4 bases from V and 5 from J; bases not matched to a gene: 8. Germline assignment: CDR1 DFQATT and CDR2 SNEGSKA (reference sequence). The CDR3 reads CSAKTSGGPGETQYF. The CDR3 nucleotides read TGCAGTGCTAAGACTAGCGGGGGCCCGGGGGAGACCCAGTACTTC.

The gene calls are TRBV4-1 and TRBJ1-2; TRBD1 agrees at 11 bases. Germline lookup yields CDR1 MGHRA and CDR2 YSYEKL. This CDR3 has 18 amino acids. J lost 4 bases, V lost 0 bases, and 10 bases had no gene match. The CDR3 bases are TGCGCCAGCAGCCAAGACTTTGGACAGGGGGCAGACAGCTATGGCTACACCTTC. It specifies CASSQDFGQGADSYGYTF.

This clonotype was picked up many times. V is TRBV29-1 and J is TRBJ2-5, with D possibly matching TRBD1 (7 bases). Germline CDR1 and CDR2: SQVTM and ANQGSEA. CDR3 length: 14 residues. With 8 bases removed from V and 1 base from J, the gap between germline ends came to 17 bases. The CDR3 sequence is CSTRGGGIQETQYF. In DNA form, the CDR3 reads TGCAGCACGCGAGGGGGCGGGATCCAAGAGACCCAGTACTTC.

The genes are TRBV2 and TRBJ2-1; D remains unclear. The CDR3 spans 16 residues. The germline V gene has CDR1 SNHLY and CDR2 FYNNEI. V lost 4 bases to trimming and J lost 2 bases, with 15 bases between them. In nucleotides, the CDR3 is TGTGCCAGCAGTGGATTAGGTGGAGTCACCTACAATGAGCAGTTCTTC. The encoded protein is CASSGLGGVTYNEQFF.

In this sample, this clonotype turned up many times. The CDR3 region is CASSFGQTQYF. The DNA for the CDR3 is TGCGCCAGCAGCTTTGGTCAGACCCAGTACTTC. The rearrangement uses TRBV5-1 and TRBJ2-5; D uncertain. In germline, CDR1 is SGHRS, CDR2 YFSETQ. The CDR3 has 11 residues. V lost 2 bases and J lost 6, with 5 bases in between.

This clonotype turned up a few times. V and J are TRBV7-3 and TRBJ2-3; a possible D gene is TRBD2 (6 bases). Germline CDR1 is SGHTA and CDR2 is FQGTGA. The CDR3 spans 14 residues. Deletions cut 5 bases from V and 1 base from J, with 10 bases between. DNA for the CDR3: TGTGCCAGCAGCCCCTTAGCGGGCACAGATACGCAGTATTTT. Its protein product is CASSPLAGTDTQYF.

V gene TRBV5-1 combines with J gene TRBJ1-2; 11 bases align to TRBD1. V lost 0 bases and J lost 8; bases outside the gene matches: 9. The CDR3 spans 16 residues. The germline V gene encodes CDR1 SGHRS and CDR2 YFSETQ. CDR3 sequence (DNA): TGCGCCAGCAGCTTGGGGACAGGGGGCCCTCATCAGGGCTACACCTTC. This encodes CASSLGTGGPHQGYTF.

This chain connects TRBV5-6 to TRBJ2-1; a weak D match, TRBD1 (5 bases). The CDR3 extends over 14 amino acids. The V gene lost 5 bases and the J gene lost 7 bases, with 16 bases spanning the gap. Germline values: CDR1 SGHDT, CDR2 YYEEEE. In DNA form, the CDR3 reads TGTGCCAGCAGTTTTCTTCAGGGTCGGAATGAGCAGTTCTTC. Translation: CASSFLQGRNEQFF. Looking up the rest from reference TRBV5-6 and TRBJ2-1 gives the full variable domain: DAGVTQSPTHLIKTRGQQVTLRCSPKSGHDTVSWYQQALGQGPQFIFQYYEEEERQRGNFPDRFSGHQFPNYSSELNVNALLLGDSALYLCASSFLQGRNEQFFGPGTRLTVL.

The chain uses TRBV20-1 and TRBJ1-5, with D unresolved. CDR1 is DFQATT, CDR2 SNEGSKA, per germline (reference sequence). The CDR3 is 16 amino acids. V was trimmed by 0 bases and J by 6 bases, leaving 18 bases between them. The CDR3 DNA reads TGCAGTGCTAGAGATCAAGGCCGCCGCATTGGTCAGCCCCAGCATTTT. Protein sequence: CSARDQGRRIGQPQHF.

CDR3 DNA: TGTGCCAGCAGTGTCGACGGACAGGACCCCCTCTACGAGCAGTACTTC. Translated: CASSVDGQDPLYEQYF. This sequence joins TRBV6-1 and TRBJ2-5; 7 bases line up with TRBD1. The assigned J gene may be wrong: the sequence end matches TRBJ2-7 better. The CDR3 is 16 amino acids. Germline V lookup: CDR1 MNHNS, CDR2 SASEGT.

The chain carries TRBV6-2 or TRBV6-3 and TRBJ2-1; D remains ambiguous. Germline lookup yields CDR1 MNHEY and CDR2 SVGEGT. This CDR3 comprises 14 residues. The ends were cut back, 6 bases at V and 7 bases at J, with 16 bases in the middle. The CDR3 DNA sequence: TGTGCCAGCAGCCCGCCCTTCACGAAGAATGAGCAGTTCTTC. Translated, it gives CASSPPFTKNEQFF.

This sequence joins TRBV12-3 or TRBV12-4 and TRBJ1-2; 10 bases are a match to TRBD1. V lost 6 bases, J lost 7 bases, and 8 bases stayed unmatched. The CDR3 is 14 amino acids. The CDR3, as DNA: TGTGCCAGCAGCCCGGGACAGGGGAAGGGTGGCTACACCTTC. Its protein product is CASSPGQGKGGYTF.

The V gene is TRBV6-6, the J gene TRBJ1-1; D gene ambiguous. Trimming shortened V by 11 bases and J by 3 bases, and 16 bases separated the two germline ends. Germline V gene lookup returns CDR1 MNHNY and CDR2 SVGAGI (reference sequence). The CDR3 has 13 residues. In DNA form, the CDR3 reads TGTGCCCATGCCCCAGTGGAGGACACTGAAGCTTTCTTT. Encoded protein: CAHAPVEDTEAFF.

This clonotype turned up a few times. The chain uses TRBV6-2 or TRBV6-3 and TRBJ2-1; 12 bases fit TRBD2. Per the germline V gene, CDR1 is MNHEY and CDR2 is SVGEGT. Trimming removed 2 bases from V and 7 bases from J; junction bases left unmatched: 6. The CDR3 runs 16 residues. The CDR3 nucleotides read TGTGCCAGCAGTTACGCCGGGACTAGCGGGCTAAATGAGCAGTTCTTC. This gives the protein CASSYAGTSGLNEQFF.

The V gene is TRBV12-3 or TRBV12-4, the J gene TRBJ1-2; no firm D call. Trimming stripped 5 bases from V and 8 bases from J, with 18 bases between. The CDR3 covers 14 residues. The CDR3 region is CASSRGAGSGGYTF. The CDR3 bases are TGTGCCAGCAGTCGGGGAGCAGGCTCCGGCGGCTACACCTTC.